This T cell receptor beta chain originates from a study of cytomegalovirus exposure and HLA in healthy donors. The protocol was immunoSEQ multiplex PCR, while the TCRdb copy is restricted to in-frame clones and leaves out a portion. The table includes some 240,000 clones, about 86% detected once. The sequencing input was PBMCs. The sequence was obtained from a woman between 25 and 40 years old in good health and CMV-seropositive.

The DNA of the CDR3 is TGTGCCAGCAGTCGCGCCGGGGGGCTATACTACGAGCAGTACTTC. It encodes CASSRAGGLYYEQYF. The chain carries TRBV5-6 and TRBJ2-7; a weak D match, TRBD2 (7 bases). Germline V gene lookup returns CDR1 SGHDT and CDR2 YYEEEE. V was pared by 5 bases and J by 3 bases, with 18 bases between. The CDR3 covers 15 residues.